These 21 T cell receptor beta chains were all obtained from the same sample, sequenced in a study of response to subunit inactivated influenza vaccine. Each CDR3 protein gets one entry after TCRdb re-called the RT-PCR reads with MiXCR. The top ten clones hold around 12% of a sample with 450,000 to 600,000 distinct CDR3 sequences, approximately 7.8% of them seen once. Sequencing was performed on PBMCs from blood, taken less than 30 months after vaccination. The receptor set was obtained from a man aged 50-75 years who received an inactivated influenza vaccine.

This clonotype was observed at least ten times. J is TRBJ2-1 and V is TRBV5-1; the match to TRBD2 covers 9 bases. The CDR3 sequence is 14 residues long. With V trimmed by 6 bases and J by 8 bases, 9 bases remained unmatched. Germline V gene lookup returns CDR1 SGHRS and CDR2 YFSETQ. The CDR3 is CASNPSGVHYEQFF. The DNA of the CDR3 is TGCGCCAGCAACCCTAGCGGGGTTCACTATGAGCAGTTCTTC.

This chain links TRBV5-6 with TRBJ2-3; 7 nucleotides line up with TRBD1. With 1 base clipped from V and 5 bases from J, the junction kept 1 base outside the gene matches. Germline CDR1 and CDR2: SGHDT and YYEEEE. The CDR3 has 13 residues. CDR3 amino acids: CASSLTGVDTQYF. The CDR3 region has the DNA TGTGCCAGCAGCTTGACAGGGGTAGATACGCAGTATTTT. Drawing the rest from reference TRBV5-6 and TRBJ2-3, the complete variable domain is DAGVTQSPTHLIKTRGQQVTLRCSPKSGHDTVSWYQQALGQGPQFIFQYYEEEERQRGNFPDRFSGHQFPNYSSELNVNALLLGDSALYLCASSLTGVDTQYFGPGTRLTVL.

This clonotype was counted a few times. The gene calls are TRBV4-2 and TRBJ2-5; 7 nucleotides match TRBD1. Per germline, CDR1 LGHNA and CDR2 YNFKEQ. The CDR3 sequence is 15 residues long. The V gene end was trimmed by 0 bases and the J gene end by 5 bases; junction bases not matched to a gene: 6. CDR3 nucleotide sequence: TGTGCCAGCAGCCAAGACTTTACAGGGGATGAGACCCAGTACTTC. As protein: CASSQDFTGDETQYF.

The table lists this clonotype with a few counts. This rearrangement joins TRBV7-2 to TRBJ2-3, with TRBD2 matching 12 bases. Germline CDR1 and CDR2: SGHTA and FQGNSA. The V and J ends lost 4 bases and 2 bases, in that order; junction bases with no gene match: 4. CDR3 length equals 16 residues. CDR3 nucleotide sequence: TGTGCCAGCAGCTCCTGGACTAGCGGGGTCACAGATACGCAGTATTTT. Amino acid sequence: CASSSWTSGVTDTQYF.

The chain employs TRBV5-5 and TRBJ2-7; 8 positions agree with TRBD2. Germline V CDR1 and CDR2: SGHKS, YYEKEE (reference sequence). The CDR3 is 13 residues long. After removal of 4 bases from V and 5 bases from J, the junction contained 5 bases not matched to a gene. CDR3 loop: CASSPRAGDEQYF. CDR3 DNA sequence: TGTGCCAGCAGCCCTAGAGCGGGGGACGAGCAGTACTTC.

This clonotype has a handful of counts. The genes are TRBV6-1 and TRBJ2-3, with TRBD2 as a possible D gene (6 bases). This CDR3 comprises 15 residues. V lost 6 bases and J 4 bases, leaving 17 bases between the germline ends. Germline CDR1 MNHNS, CDR2 SASEGT. The CDR3 is CASRGRRGGADTQYF. CDR3 DNA: TGTGCCAGCAGGGGCCGGAGGGGTGGAGCAGATACGCAGTATTTT.

This clonotype has more than one count but fewer than ten. The chain carries TRBV4-3 and TRBJ1-2; unclear D gene. Germline assignment: CDR1 LGHNA and CDR2 YSLEER. V was shortened by 5 bases and J by 7 bases, with 14 bases between the two germline ends. This CDR3 has 13 residues. CDR3 protein: CASSDRLGPGYTF. The CDR3 DNA sequence: TGCGCCAGCAGCGATCGGCTGGGCCCTGGCTACACCTTC.

This clonotype showed up just a few times. This sequence joins TRBV29-1 and TRBJ1-1; no definite D call. V was clipped by 3 bases and J by 2 bases, with 25 bases between them. The CDR3 length is 18 residues. The germline V gene encodes CDR1 SQVTM and CDR2 ANQGSEA. The CDR3 protein is CSVEEVGSQRLFNTEAFF. CDR3 in DNA: TGCAGCGTTGAGGAAGTTGGCAGCCAACGGCTATTTAACACTGAAGCTTTCTTT.

This clonotype was detected only a few times. The chain couples TRBV5-1 to TRBJ1-1; D uncertain. V was trimmed by 0 bases and J by 4 bases, leaving 16 bases between them. Germline CDR1 SGHRS, CDR2 YFSETQ. The CDR3 extends over 16 amino acids. The CDR3 coding sequence is TGCGCCAGCAGCTTGGGGGCAGGCCACAGCGGCACTGAAGCTTTCTTT. Translating gives CASSLGAGHSGTEAFF.

J is TRBJ2-2 and V is TRBV20-1; D could derive from TRBD1 or TRBD2 (5 bases each). The germline V gene encodes CDR1 DFQATT and CDR2 SNEGSKA (reference sequence). V lost 1 base, J lost 7 bases, and 13 bases lay in between. The CDR3 loop spans 14 amino acids. CDR3 in amino acids: CSARGGTWSGELFF. CDR3 bases: TGCAGTGCTAGAGGGGGGACCTGGAGCGGGGAGCTGTTTTTT.

A few counts support this clonotype. The rearrangement links TRBV20-1 to TRBJ2-7; D is uncertain. Per the germline V gene, CDR1 is DFQATT and CDR2 is SNEGSKA (reference sequence). V shed 1 base and J shed 0 bases, with 16 bases lying between them. The CDR3 spans 16 residues. The CDR3 is CSARGTPLVNSYEQYF. DNA for the CDR3: TGCAGTGCTAGAGGTACCCCCCTCGTCAACTCCTACGAGCAGTACTTC.

This clonotype occurred a few times. The genes are TRBV9 and TRBJ2-5; TRBD1 aligns across 11 bases. V gave up 0 bases and J gave up 4 bases; unmatched junction bases: 2. This CDR3 region has 15 residues. Germline V gene sequence: CDR1 SGDLS, CDR2 YYNGEE. CDR3: CASSVGGQGVETQYF. The CDR3 DNA is TGTGCCAGCAGCGTAGGGGGACAGGGGGTAGAGACCCAGTACTTC.

The CDR3 loop is CSADPVAGEFTDTQYF. DNA for the CDR3: TGCAGTGCTGACCCCGTAGCGGGAGAGTTTACAGATACGCAGTATTTT. The chain recombines TRBV20-1 with TRBJ2-3; 9 nucleotides line up with TRBD2. There are 16 residues in the CDR3. The ends lost 5 bases at V and 3 bases at J; junction bases unmatched: 12. CDR1 is DFQATT, CDR2 SNEGSKA, per germline (reference sequence).

Many counts were recorded for this clonotype. The chain links TRBV5-1 to TRBJ1-4; 7 bases are shared with TRBD1. The CDR3 is made up of 16 amino acids. Germline trimming cut 4 bases from V and 0 bases from J; bases unmatched to any gene: 6. Germline CDR1 and CDR2: SGHRS and YFSETQ. The CDR3 reads CASSVGQLATNEKLFF. The CDR3 DNA reads TGCGCCAGCAGCGTGGGACAGCTAGCAACTAATGAAAAACTGTTTTTT. The full variable domain, in which reference TRBV5-1 and TRBJ1-4 provide the parts outside the CDR3, is KAGVTQTPRYLIKTRGQQVTLSCSPISGHRSVSWYQQTPGQGLQFLFEYFSETQRNKGNFPGRFSGRQFSNSRSEMNVSTLELGDSALYLCASSVGQLATNEKLFFGSGTQLSVL.

This clonotype was seen more than once but under ten times. This chain links TRBV20-1 with TRBJ2-7; 7 nucleotides align to TRBD2. From germline, CDR1 is DFQATT and CDR2 SNEGSKA (reference sequence). V dropped 8 bases and J dropped 2; count of bases not matched to a gene: 9. The CDR3 contains 13 residues. The chain's CDR3 is CSSLADYTYEQYF. The CDR3 nucleotides are TGCAGTAGCCTAGCGGATTACACCTACGAGCAGTACTTC.

The CDR3 DNA reads as TGTGCCAGCGGTAGTCCGGGGATCGGGAACATTCAGTACTTC. It codes for CASGSPGIGNIQYF. The chain is built from TRBV7-9 and TRBJ2-4, with D possibly being TRBD2 (5 bases). Deletions cut 8 bases from V and 7 bases from J, with 18 bases between. Germline loops: CDR1 SEHNR, CDR2 FQNEAQ (reference sequence). This CDR3 is 14 amino acids long.

The rearrangement uses TRBV10-3 and TRBJ1-1; no clear D. Germline lookup yields CDR1 ENHRY and CDR2 SYGVKD. Trimming cost V 2 bases and J 5 bases, with 6 bases left between them. The CDR3 runs 12 residues. The CDR3 nucleotides are TGTGCCATCAGTGAGGTGACGACTGAAGCTTTCTTT. Translating gives CAISEVTTEAFF.

This chain uses TRBV5-1 with TRBJ1-5; maybe TRBD1 (5 bases). The CDR3 contains 15 residues. Germline values: CDR1 SGHRS, CDR2 YFSETQ. Trimming cost V 0 bases and J 2 bases, with 9 bases left between them. In nucleotides, the CDR3 is TGCGCCAGCAGCTTGGAGGGGTATCGCAATCAGCCCCAGCATTTT. Translated: CASSLEGYRNQPQHF.

A remark on this clonotype: Because it lacks the conserved phenylalanine or tryptophan at the end, this CDR3 is likely a read error. V is TRBV28 and J is TRBJ2-3, with 8 bases lining up with TRBD1. With 5 bases clipped from V and 10 bases from J, the junction kept 17 bases outside the gene matches. The CDR3 consists of 16 residues. The germline gives CDR1 MDHEN, CDR2 SYDVKM. CDR3 amino acids: CASSTGQALRATAQYL. The CDR3 coding sequence is TGTGCCAGCAGTACGGGACAGGCTCTGCGAGCGACGGCGCAGTATCTT.

This clonotype was observed at least ten times. This rearrangement joins TRBV29-1 to TRBJ2-5, with D unclear. The V end lost 4 bases, the J end lost 0 bases, and 6 bases lay between the germline ends. This CDR3 region has 12 residues. Germline loops: CDR1 SQVTM, CDR2 ANQGSEA. CDR3 sequence: CSVVGYQETQYF. The CDR3 nucleotides are TGCAGCGTTGTGGGGTACCAAGAGACCCAGTACTTC.

Only a few counts were recorded for this clonotype. This chain uses TRBV7-2 with TRBJ1-2, with 7 bases that match TRBD1. This CDR3 is 17 amino acids long. Per the germline V gene, CDR1 is SGHTA and CDR2 is FQGNSA. The ends lost 0 bases at V and 1 base at J; junction bases unmatched: 8. The chain's CDR3 is CASSLAAGTANNYGYTF. DNA of the CDR3: TGTGCCAGCAGCTTAGCCGCCGGGACAGCTAATAACTATGGCTACACCTTC.